This paragraph reports one T cell receptor (beta chain). Its antigen is unknown. This sample was taken from a study of T-cell memory formation after mild COVID-19. It was 5'RACE with constant-segment primers that produced the TCR alpha and TCR beta cDNA libraries, which carried sample barcodes and UMIs. TCRdb independently ran MiXCR on the 5' RACE reads; one entry per CDR3 protein. The sample lists roughly 110,000 distinct CDR3 sequences; around 11% were seen once. General observations from the study: For contracting clones, CD4+ ones sat mainly in CM and EM, CD8+ in EMRA.

The CDR3 runs 19 residues. Trimming cost V 0 bases and J 2 bases, with 20 bases left between them. Germline CDR1 reads MGHRA; CDR2 reads YSYEKL. Sequencing was carried out using PBMCs or a T cell subset sorted from them (not recorded which). The chain uses TRBV4-1 and TRBJ1-5; weak D call: TRBD1 (5 bases). The source is an adult woman who had mild COVID-19 (a few samples of this study predate the infection). Cell type and time point are not known. CDR3 nucleotides: TGCGCCAGCAGCCAAGAAAGTAGTAGGGGCGCCGGGGGCAATCAGCCCCAGCATTTT. This codes for CASSQESSRGAGGNQPQHF.